The entry below describes one TCR beta chain. This sample was included in a study of blood T cell repertoires in COVID-19. Study-wide background: Samples taken during acute and convalescent COVID-19 were collected in the United States, Italy and Spain. Sample material is recorded as cDNA or gDNA derived from T cells, B-cell-depleted T cells, or PBMCs.

A Seattle source enrolled patients during active infection and followed them longitudinally. The CDR3 runs 14 residues. Germline V gene lookup returns CDR1 SGHTS and CDR2 YDEGEE. Trimming pared 0 bases from V and 2 bases from J, leaving 6 bases between. In the authors' methods: Estimated nucleated cell counts came from reference gene primer amplification. Method: immunoSEQ multiplex PCR; TCRdb's copy keeps in-frame clones and lacks some. V and J calls and clone size are as listed in that table; D and trimming were resolved from the DNA. The data contain 100,000 to 150,000 clones, approximately 90% of them singletons.

This TCR was sampled from a man aged 55 to 70 with COVID-19, enrolled during active disease. V is TRBV5-8 and J is TRBJ1-5; D ambiguous. Sequencing was performed on peripheral blood. The CDR3 loop is CASSLDSGNQPQHF. CDR3 sequence (DNA): TGTGCCAGCAGCTTGGACTCGGGCAATCAGCCCCAGCATTTT.